This record concerns one T cell receptor beta chain sequence. The antigen is not known. Only Caucasian adults living in Nashville, Tennessee made up the donor group. Splitting of CD4+ cells produced CD45RA+ naive and CD45RA-negative memory subsets. Germline CDR1 and CDR2: LGHNT and FRNRAP. This CDR3 region has 14 residues. Trimming at V came to 5 bases and at J to 7 bases, leaving 5 bases not matched to a gene. The protocol was immunoSEQ multiplex PCR, while the TCRdb copy is restricted to in-frame clones and leaves out a portion. The profile shows about 1 million clones, approximately 76% of them singletons. The data were taken from a study of shared clonotypes between healthy human individuals. Findings and limits, study-wide: The study found about 5% of naive CD4 clonotypes shared across a few donors. Only blood was sampled, and tissue TCR repertoires likely differ from blood ones.

V is TRBV12-5 and J is TRBJ2-1; 10 nucleotides line up with TRBD1. This sequence originates from a young man in good health. The sample taken for sequencing was memory CD4+ T cells sorted from blood. The subset denotes: CD45RA-negative fraction. CDR3 region: CASGHWDRGNEQFF. CDR3 DNA sequence: TGTGCTAGTGGTCACTGGGACAGGGGAAATGAGCAGTTCTTC.